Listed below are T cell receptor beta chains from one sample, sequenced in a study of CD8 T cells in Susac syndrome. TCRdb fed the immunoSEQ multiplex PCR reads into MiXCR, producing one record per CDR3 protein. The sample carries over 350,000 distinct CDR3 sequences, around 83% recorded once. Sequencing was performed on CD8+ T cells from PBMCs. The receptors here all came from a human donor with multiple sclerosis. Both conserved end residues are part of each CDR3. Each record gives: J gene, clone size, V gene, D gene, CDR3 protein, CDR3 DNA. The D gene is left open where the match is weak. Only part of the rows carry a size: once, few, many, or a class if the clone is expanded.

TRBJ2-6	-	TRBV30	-	CAWSEGTGANVLTF	TGTGCCTGGAGTGAGGGGACTGGGGCCAACGTCCTGACTTTC
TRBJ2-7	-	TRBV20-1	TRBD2	CSAEIDSGSFYEQYF	TGCAGTGCCGAAATCGATAGCGGGAGTTTCTACGAGCAGTACTTC
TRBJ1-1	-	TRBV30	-	CAWSRDIITEAFF	TGTGCCTGGTCCCGGGACATAATCACTGAAGCTTTCTTT
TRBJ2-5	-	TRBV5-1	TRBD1	CASNPGTGFFETQYF	TGCGCCAGCAACCCCGGGACAGGGTTTTTTGAGACCCAGTACTTC
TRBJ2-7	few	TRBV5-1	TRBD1	CASSRGQGGDEQYF	TGCGCCAGCAGCCGGGGACAGGGCGGGGACGAGCAGTACTTC
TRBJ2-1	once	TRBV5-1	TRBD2	CASSLYGGLAGGAADNEQFF	TGCGCCAGCAGCTTGTATGGGGGACTAGCGGGAGGGGCGGCGGACAATGAGCAGTTCTTC
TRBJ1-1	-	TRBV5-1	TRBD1	CASSVTGGSAEAFF	TGCGCCAGCAGCGTGACAGGGGGCTCGGCGGAAGCTTTCTTT
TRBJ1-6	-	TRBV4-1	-	CASSQAPSSPLHF	TGCGCCAGCAGCCAAGCCCCGAGTTCACCCCTCCACTTT
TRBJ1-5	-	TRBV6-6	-	CASSYSLGARPQHF	TGTGCCAGCAGTTACTCTCTAGGAGCACGGCCCCAGCATTTT
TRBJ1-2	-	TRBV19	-	CASNSVTGTRGGYTF	TGTGCCAGCAATTCCGTGACCGGGACAAGGGGAGGCTACACCTTC
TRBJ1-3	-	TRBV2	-	CASSEVRGIAGNTIYF	TGTGCCAGCAGTGAGGTTCGGGGTATCGCTGGAAACACCATATATTTT
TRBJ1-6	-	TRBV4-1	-	CASSHGLLLDSPLHF	TGCGCCAGCAGCCACGGACTGCTCCTAGATTCACCCCTCCACTTT
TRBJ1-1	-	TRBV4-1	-	CASSQPDYTWGEAFF	TGCGCCAGCAGCCAACCGGACTATACGTGGGGTGAAGCTTTCTTT
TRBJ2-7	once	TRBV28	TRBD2	CASSLGLAGVEEQYF	TGTGCCAGCAGTTTGGGACTAGCGGGAGTTGAAGAGCAGTACTTC
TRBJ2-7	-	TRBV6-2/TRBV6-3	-	CASSYGTYYEQYF	TGTGCCAGCAGTTACGGCACCTACTACGAGCAGTACTTC
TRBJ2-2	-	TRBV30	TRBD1	CAWSRGQGRGSGELFF	TGTGCCTGGAGTAGGGGACAGGGTAGAGGGTCCGGGGAGCTGTTTTTT
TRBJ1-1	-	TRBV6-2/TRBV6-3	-	CASSYAVGEGNTEAFF	TGTGCCAGCAGTTACGCCGTGGGGGAGGGGAACACTGAAGCTTTCTTT
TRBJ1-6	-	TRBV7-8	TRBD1	CASSSHSPGQGRPLHF	TGTGCCAGCAGCTCACATTCCCCGGGACAGGGGCGGCCCCTCCACTTT
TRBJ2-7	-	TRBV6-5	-	CATRKGEAIDEQYF	TGTGCCACCCGAAAGGGGGAGGCCATTGACGAGCAGTACTTC
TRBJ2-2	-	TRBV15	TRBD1	CATSRTGDTGELFF	TGTGCCACCAGCAGGACAGGGGACACCGGGGAGCTGTTTTTT
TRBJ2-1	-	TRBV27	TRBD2	CAGSLSGGSYNEQFF	TGTGCCGGCAGTTTATCGGGGGGCTCCTACAATGAGCAGTTCTTC
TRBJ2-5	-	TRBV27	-	CASSLSAQGFTRETQYF	TGTGCCAGCAGTTTGTCAGCGCAGGGGTTCACGAGGGAGACCCAGTACTTC
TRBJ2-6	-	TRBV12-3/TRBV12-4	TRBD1	CASSSGTGDSGANVLTF	TGTGCCAGCAGTTCCGGGACAGGGGACTCTGGGGCCAACGTCCTGACTTTC
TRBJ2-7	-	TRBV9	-	CASSVEDEGTEQYF	TGTGCCAGCAGCGTAGAGGACGAGGGCACCGAGCAGTACTTC
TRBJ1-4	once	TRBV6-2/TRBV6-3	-	CASGYSEKLFF	TGTGCCAGCGGATACTCCGAAAAACTGTTTTTT
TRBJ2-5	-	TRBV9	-	CASSVRGVRYSREETQYF	TGTGCCAGCAGCGTGCGTGGTGTCCGATATTCTCGAGAAGAGACCCAGTACTTC
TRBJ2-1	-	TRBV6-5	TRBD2	CASSLSGAIHNEQFF	TGTGCCAGCAGTCTTAGCGGGGCCATTCACAATGAGCAGTTCTTC
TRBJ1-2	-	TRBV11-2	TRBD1	CASGSNRDRGFYGYTF	TGTGCCAGCGGATCAAACCGGGACAGGGGGTTCTATGGCTACACCTTC
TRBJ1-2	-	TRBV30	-	CAWSEGPVVGGYTF	TGTGCCTGGAGTGAGGGTCCTGTGGTAGGGGGCTACACCTTC